This TCR beta chain was captured in a study of shared T cell receptors in the human thymus. V gave up 2 bases and J gave up 8 bases, with 12 bases separating them. The germline gives CDR1 MNHEY, CDR2 SMNVEV (reference sequence). This CDR3 region has 14 residues. Sequencing was performed with immunoSEQ multiplex PCR; in TCRdb, only in-frame clones are kept and a portion is missing. The sample lists hundreds of thousands of clones, around 85% occurring once. The same sample was also used in a study of human thymus T cells. Per that paper: Resections that were taken during corrective heart surgery supplied the thymus tissue. Related research described strongly overlapping thymic repertoires in unrelated people.

This chain uses TRBV27 with TRBJ1-4; D perhaps matches TRBD1 (6 bases). This receptor was obtained from a girl under two years old with a congenital heart defect. The sample comprised thymocytes. The CDR3 coding sequence is TGTGCCAGCAGTTTAACAGGGATCGGCGAAAAACTGTTTTTT. It is translated as CASSLTGIGEKLFF. Filled out from reference TRBV27 and TRBJ1-4, the complete variable domain reads EAQVTQNPRYLITVTGKKLTVTCSQNMNHEYMSWYRQDPGLGLRQIYYSMNVEVTDKGDVPEGYKVSRKEKRNFPLILESPSPNQTSLYFCASSLTGIGEKLFFGSGTQLSVL.